This T cell receptor (beta chain) derives from a study of glioma-infiltrating T cells. Broader study findings: Tissue and blood shared very few CDR3 sequences.

This clonotype appeared many times. Its antigen is as yet unknown. The iRepertoire nested amplicon-rescue multiplex PCR amplified TCR alpha and beta CDR3s from RNA. Tissue mRNA or PBMC total RNA, roughly 100-400 ng, went into one-step reverse transcription and amplification. TCRdb re-called the multiplex PCR reads through MiXCR, storing one row per CDR3 protein. The table lists approximately 120,000 distinct CDR3 sequences, less than 30% of them singletons. This CDR3 comprises 13 residues. V was clipped by 7 bases and J by 5 bases; unmatched bases: 7. Germline assignment: CDR1 DFQATT and CDR2 SNEGSKA (reference sequence).

The clonotype was recovered from a human donor with low-grade glioma or glioblastoma, undergoing nonglioma brain surgery, or in good health (not recorded which). Specimen: glioma tissue, nonneoplastic brain tissue, or PBMCs (not recorded which). This sequence joins TRBV20-1 and TRBJ2-5, with 10 bases aligning to TRBD1. CDR3 protein: CSVSTGGMETQYF. In nucleotides, the CDR3 is TGCAGTGTCTCGACAGGGGGCATGGAGACCCAGTACTTC.